Below are 29 T cell receptor beta chains sequenced from a single sample in a study of shared clonotypes between healthy human individuals. Produced via immunoSEQ multiplex PCR; TCRdb's table is partial and in-frame only. The sample records a few million clones, less than 95% being singletons. Specimen: naive CD4+ T cells from PBMCs. Subset meaning: CD45RA+ positively selected. These receptors were taken from a man between 18 and 29 years old in good health. Some clones in this sample may be carry-over from other donors' samples.

In the case of this clone: The same CDR3 also results from other DNA sequences found in this sample. The chain combines TRBV4-2 with TRBJ1-1, with D unclear. V lost 0 bases, J lost 0 bases, and 5 bases lay in between. This CDR3 is 14 amino acids long. Germline lookup yields CDR1 LGHNA and CDR2 YNFKEQ. The CDR3 bases are TGTGCCAGCAGCCAAGATAGGGTGAACACTGAAGCTTTCTTT. Amino acids: CASSQDRVNTEAFF.

The chain combines TRBV2 with TRBJ1-2; TRBD1 might be the D (5 bases). The CDR3 runs 13 residues. Germline V gives CDR1 SNHLY, CDR2 FYNNEI. V lost 7 bases to trimming and J lost 6 bases, with 15 bases between them. CDR3 region: CASNAGTFDGYTF. The CDR3 DNA follows: TGTGCCAGCAACGCCGGGACCTTCGATGGCTACACCTTC.

This clone was seen a handful of times. V gene TRBV2 combines with J gene TRBJ1-3; D is uncertain. The V end was cut by 5 bases, the J end by 4 bases, with 12 bases between. This CDR3 is built from 14 residues. The germline V gene encodes CDR1 SNHLY and CDR2 FYNNEI. This chain's CDR3 is CASSPRPSGNTIYF. CDR3 DNA: TGTGCCAGCAGTCCTCGTCCTTCGGGAAACACCATATATTTT.

Remarks on this clone: At the DNA level, this CDR3 is encoded by other sequences in the same sample as well. This chain joins TRBV5-1 and TRBJ1-2; TRBD1 might be the D (6 bases). The germline V gene encodes CDR1 SGHRS and CDR2 YFSETQ. The CDR3 sequence is 12 residues long. V lost 4 bases, J lost 4 bases, and 8 bases lay in between. CDR3 nucleotides: TGCGCCAGCAGCACGGACAGCTATGGCTACACCTTC. The encoded protein is CASSTDSYGYTF.

This rearrangement joins TRBV9 to TRBJ1-1; 7 bases match TRBD1. In germline, CDR1 is SGDLS, CDR2 YYNGEE. V trimming: 4 bases; J trimming: 1 base; junction bases outside the gene matches: 4. The CDR3 spans 14 residues. CDR3 sequence reads: CASSTRQGNTEAFF. CDR3 DNA: TGTGCCAGCAGCACCCGACAGGGGAACACTGAAGCTTTCTTT.

V gene TRBV7-3 combines with J gene TRBJ2-1; 7 bases line up with TRBD2. V dropped 1 base and J dropped 5; count of bases not matched to a gene: 14. This CDR3 contains 18 residues. Germline loops: CDR1 SGHTA, CDR2 FQGTGA. CDR3 sequence: CASSLRSPLALFDNEQFF. For the CDR3, the DNA is TGTGCCAGCAGCTTAAGGTCCCCACTAGCGCTCTTTGACAATGAGCAGTTCTTC.

The chain joins TRBV5-1 to TRBJ1-2, with 9 bases identical to TRBD1. Germline trimming cut 4 bases from V and 5 bases from J; bases unmatched to any gene: 6. CDR1 and CDR2 (germline): SGHRS, YFSETQ. There are 14 residues in the CDR3. CDR3 bases: TGCGCCAGCAGCACACAGGGGGCGCATTATGGCTACACCTTC. Amino acids: CASSTQGAHYGYTF.

The gene calls are TRBV5-5 and TRBJ1-5, with a weak D call TRBD1 (5 bases). The germline V gene has CDR1 SGHKS and CDR2 YYEKEE (reference sequence). This CDR3 has 15 amino acids. Trimming left V 1 base short and J 6 bases short, with 14 bases between. The CDR3 is CASSLSGGLSQPQHF. The CDR3 DNA is TGTGCCAGCAGCTTGTCCGGGGGGTTGAGTCAGCCCCAGCATTTT.

This chain connects TRBV6-5 to TRBJ1-2; maybe TRBD1 (5 bases). V was trimmed by 4 bases and J by 4 bases, leaving 16 bases between them. The germline V gene has CDR1 MNHEY and CDR2 SVGAGI. This CDR3 comprises 15 residues. The CDR3 nucleotides read TGTGCCAGCAGTTCCCGCCGAGGGGAGGGCTATGGCTACACCTTC. This sequence encodes CASSSRRGEGYGYTF.

V usage is TRBV5-8 and J usage is TRBJ1-4; D might be TRBD1 (5 bases). V lost 0 bases and J lost 4, with 7 bases in between. The CDR3 sequence is 14 residues long. Germline CDR1 reads SGHTS; CDR2 reads YDEGEE. The CDR3 nucleotides are TGTGCCAGCAGCTTGGTCAGGGATAATGAAAAACTGTTTTTT. Translated, it gives CASSLVRDNEKLFF.

This chain links TRBV14 with TRBJ2-1; 8 bases line up with TRBD2. CDR3 length: 16 residues. J was trimmed by 4 bases and V by 1 base; bases with no gene match: 6. Germline loops: CDR1 SGHDN, CDR2 FVKESK. DNA for the CDR3: TGTGCCAGCAGCCAAGGTTGGGGACTAGGGTACAATGAGCAGTTCTTC. The encoded protein is CASSQGWGLGYNEQFF.

V usage is TRBV7-8 and J usage is TRBJ1-2, with 7 nucleotides matching TRBD1. Germline V CDR1 and CDR2: SGHVS, FQNEAQ. This CDR3 has 13 residues. Trimming at V came to 1 base and at J to 11 bases, leaving 7 bases not matched to a gene. CDR3 coding DNA: TGTGCCAGCAGCTTAGTTTCGACAGGGATATACACCTTC. This encodes CASSLVSTGIYTF.

The chain carries TRBV6-6 and TRBJ1-1; D may be TRBD1 (6 bases). Germline values: CDR1 MNHNY, CDR2 SVGAGI (reference sequence). The germline V and J ends were trimmed by 9 bases and 2 bases, with 19 bases remaining between them. There are 15 residues in the CDR3. CDR3 amino acids: CASRDSGGQNTEAFF. CDR3 DNA sequence: TGTGCCAGTCGGGATTCGGGGGGCCAAAACACTGAAGCTTTCTTT.

With respect to this clone: Additional DNA sequences in this sample encode the identical CDR3. The chain links TRBV11-2 to TRBJ1-1, with D hard to call. This CDR3 has 12 residues. Deletions cut 1 base from V and 5 bases from J, with 5 bases between. From germline, CDR1 is SGHAT and CDR2 FQNNGV. This chain's CDR3 is CASSLVGTEAFF. The CDR3, as DNA: TGTGCCAGCAGCTTAGTAGGGACTGAAGCTTTCTTT.

This rearrangement joins TRBV9 to TRBJ2-5; D gene ambiguous. Germline V lookup: CDR1 SGDLS, CDR2 YYNGEE. The CDR3 covers 11 residues. V was trimmed by 4 bases and J by 5 bases, leaving 6 bases between them. For the CDR3, the DNA is TGTGCCAGCAGCAGCGCGGAGACCCAGTACTTC. Amino acids: CASSSAETQYF.

The chain links TRBV5-5 to TRBJ1-4, with 9 positions matching TRBD1. Germline-derived CDR1 and CDR2 are SGHKS and YYEKEE (reference sequence). The CDR3 has 16 residues. The junction had 7 bases not matched to a gene; V was cut back by 0 bases and J by 7 bases. CDR3 nucleotide sequence: TGTGCCAGCAGCTTGGAATGGGACAGGGAGGGTGAAAAACTGTTTTTT. Translating it yields CASSLEWDREGEKLFF.

V usage is TRBV15 and J usage is TRBJ2-7; D gene uncertain. In germline, CDR1 is LNHNV, CDR2 YYDKDF (reference sequence). The CDR3 spans 16 residues. Trimming pared 3 bases from V and 5 bases from J, leaving 20 bases between. CDR3 coding DNA: TGTGCCACCAGCAGGGGCGAACTATTCCCCTTGCACGAGCAGTACTTC. This gives the protein CATSRGELFPLHEQYF.

The chain has TRBV5-4 and TRBJ2-5; a possible D gene is TRBD1 (6 bases). The CDR3 is made up of 15 amino acids. Germline CDR1 is SGHNT and CDR2 is YYREEE (reference sequence). V was cut by 3 bases and J by 2 bases, with 14 bases left in between. Here the CDR3 reads CASSSDGRGQETQYF. As DNA, the CDR3 is TGTGCCAGCAGCTCAGATGGCAGGGGACAAGAGACCCAGTACTTC.

This chain joins TRBV4-3 and TRBJ2-3; D possibly matches TRBD1 or TRBD2 (5 bases each). Germline CDR1 LGHNA, CDR2 YSLEER. Trimming removed 0 bases at V and 5 bases at J, with 9 bases between. This CDR3 spans 14 amino acids. The CDR3 sequence: CASSQEGTVDTQYF. Here the CDR3 DNA reads TGCGCCAGCAGCCAAGAAGGGACCGTAGATACGCAGTATTTT.

This clone was counted a few times. The rearrangement joins TRBV7-9 to TRBJ1-1; 8 bases fit TRBD1. The CDR3 has 14 residues. Germline-derived CDR1 and CDR2 are SEHNR and FQNEAQ (reference sequence). With V trimmed by 4 bases and J by 3 bases, 4 bases remained unmatched. This chain's CDR3 is CASSYRGEDTEAFF. The CDR3 nucleotides are TGTGCCAGCAGCTACAGGGGGGAGGACACTGAAGCTTTCTTT.

This chain joins TRBV11-2 and TRBJ2-1; TRBD2 agrees at 7 bases. This CDR3 is built from 15 residues. Germline V gene data show CDR1 as SGHAT and CDR2 as FQNNGV. Trimming took 3 bases from V and 9 from J; bases not matched to a gene: 11. The CDR3 DNA reads TGTGCCAGCAGCTTTCTTGGCGGGAGTGGGGTTGAGCAGTTCTTC. This encodes CASSFLGGSGVEQFF.

The table lists this clone with a few counts. This sequence joins TRBV30 and TRBJ1-1, with no clear D. V was trimmed by 0 bases and J by 6 bases, leaving 5 bases between them. The V gene's germline CDR1 is GTSNPN and CDR2 SVGIG (reference sequence). CDR3 length equals 11 residues. The CDR3 DNA is TGTGCCTGGAGTGTTTATTCTGAAGCTTTCTTT. Protein product: CAWSVYSEAFF.

The V and J genes are TRBV5-6 and TRBJ1-1; the match to TRBD1 covers 10 bases. The V gene's germline CDR1 is SGHDT and CDR2 YYEEEE. The CDR3 sequence is 16 residues long. V gave up 2 bases and J gave up 0 bases; unmatched junction bases: 4. The CDR3: CASSLGTGDMNTEAFF. The CDR3 DNA reads TGTGCCAGCAGCTTAGGGACAGGGGATATGAACACTGAAGCTTTCTTT. Looking up the rest from reference TRBV5-6 and TRBJ1-1 gives the full variable domain: DAGVTQSPTHLIKTRGQQVTLRCSPKSGHDTVSWYQQALGQGPQFIFQYYEEEERQRGNFPDRFSGHQFPNYSSELNVNALLLGDSALYLCASSLGTGDMNTEAFFGQGTRLTVV.

The rearrangement joins TRBV9 to TRBJ2-7; the D gene is possibly TRBD1 (5 bases). V was shortened by 2 bases and J by 5 bases, with 11 bases between the two germline ends. The CDR3 runs to 13 residues. Germline V gives CDR1 SGDLS, CDR2 YYNGEE. This chain's CDR3 is CASSVQGFNEQYF. The CDR3 DNA sequence: TGTGCCAGCAGCGTTCAGGGATTTAACGAGCAGTACTTC.

The rearrangement uses TRBV7-2 and TRBJ2-7, with 9 nucleotides matching TRBD2. This CDR3 region has 14 residues. Trimming cost V 5 bases and J 2 bases; bases outside gene matches: 4. Per the germline V gene, CDR1 is SGHTA and CDR2 is FQGNSA. This CDR3 reads CASSQTSGTYEQYF. CDR3 bases: TGTGCCAGCAGCCAGACTAGCGGCACCTACGAGCAGTACTTC.

The chain uses TRBV5-1 and TRBJ2-1; maybe TRBD2 (5 bases). Per germline, CDR1 SGHRS and CDR2 YFSETQ. The CDR3 has 13 amino acids. V was cut by 0 bases and J by 15 bases, with 16 bases left in between. The DNA of the CDR3 is TGCGCCAGCAGCTTGGGACGGGATTCACCTCCGTTCTTC. Its translation: CASSLGRDSPPFF. Using reference TRBV5-1 and TRBJ2-1 for the parts outside the CDR3, the full variable domain is KAGVTQTPRYLIKTRGQQVTLSCSPISGHRSVSWYQQTPGQGLQFLFEYFSETQRNKGNFPGRFSGRQFSNSRSEMNVSTLELGDSALYLCASSLGRDSPPFFGPGTRLTVL.

The V call is TRBV7-2, the J call TRBJ2-2, with D possibly matching TRBD2 (6 bases). The CDR3 contains 14 residues. Germline CDR1 SGHTA, CDR2 FQGNSA. V dropped 4 bases and J dropped 7 bases, with 13 bases sitting between them. CDR3 residues: CASSSRDSYGELFF. The DNA for the CDR3 is TGTGCCAGCAGCTCCCGGGACTCTTACGGGGAGCTGTTTTTT.

Remarks on this clone: The same CDR3 can be traced to other DNA sequences in this sample. The chain links TRBV9 to TRBJ1-1; D possibly corresponds to TRBD1 (5 bases). The CDR3 runs 15 residues. V was clipped by 0 bases and J by 4 bases, with 13 bases between them. Germline values: CDR1 SGDLS, CDR2 YYNGEE. The chain's CDR3 is CASSVVGQGSTEAFF. DNA for the CDR3: TGTGCCAGCAGCGTAGTGGGGCAGGGTAGCACTGAAGCTTTCTTT.

The chain is built from TRBV14 and TRBJ1-5; D gene unclear. The CDR3 totals 15 residues. Germline lookup yields CDR1 SGHDN and CDR2 FVKESK. The V end lost 3 bases, the J end lost 1 base, and 10 bases lay between the germline ends. CDR3 bases: TGTGCCAGCAGCCAGCCCCGGCGCAGCAATCAGCCCCAGCATTTT. Its translation is CASSQPRRSNQPQHF.